This TCR beta chain is from a study of regulatory T cells in long-lasting Graves disease. This clonotype showed up just a few times. A far larger clone is a single base away, which makes a read error likely. Relying on iRepertoire HTBI primers and Arm-PCR of CDR3 regions, the team built TCR beta libraries. Original processing methods: Analysis of the samples identified 60 to 75 TRBV and 14 TRBJ segments. TCRdb independently ran MiXCR on the multiplex PCR reads; one entry per CDR3 protein. The V and J calls were not made by the authors but by TCRdb's processing. The sample holds around 250,000 distinct CDR3 sequences, about 17% seen once. Time point here: newly diagnosed GD, antithyroid drugs for less than 3 months. RNA extracted from PBMCs served as the sequencing template. This CDR3 is built from 13 residues. CDR1 SNHLY and CDR2 FYNNEI come from the germline V gene. The sample was also linked to a second study, of T cells in Graves' hyperthyroidism and ophthalmopathy. That paper states: Participants, patients aged 18 to 65, had newly diagnosed hyperthyroidism with a duration under 2 months.

The TCR was taken from a woman aged 30 to 39 with Graves disease. The chain has TRBV2 and TRBJ2-3; D is perhaps TRBD1 or TRBD2 (5 bases each). The DNA matches TRBJ2-7 better at its end, which makes the J call doubtful. Here the sequenced sample was peripheral blood mononuclear cells (PBMCs), taken at new diagnosis, from a patient treated with antithyroid drugs. The CDR3: CASMGDLSYEQYF. In DNA, the CDR3 is TGTGCCAGCATGGGGGACCTGAGCTATGAGCAGTACTTC.